The 28 T cell receptor beta chains below were found in one sample sequenced in a study of blood T cell repertoires in COVID-19 (dated by TCRdb to about 2020). The library was made by the immunoSEQ multiplex PCR assay. Drawn from immuneACCESS, this table holds only the in-frame rearrangements with V and J called that TCRdb kept. Clones are partly lost; checked studies trace under half to an unresolved V gene and leave the rest unexplained. In this sample the table shows about 250,000 clones, approximately 83% of which occur a single time. Approximately 14% of the sample lies in the top ten. The sample was peripheral blood. These receptors were obtained from a person aged 65 to 85 with COVID-19, enrolled during active disease.

In DNA, the CDR3 is TGTGCCAGCAGCTTCGGTCAGGGGATAGGAGAAAAACTGTTTTTT. As protein: CASSFGQGIGEKLFF. The chain uses TRBV7-9 and TRBJ1-4; D is perhaps TRBD1 (6 bases). The CDR3 extends over 15 amino acids. CDR1 is SEHNR and CDR2 is FQNEAQ in the germline V gene (reference sequence). The V and J ends lost 3 bases and 8 bases respectively, with 16 bases between them.

The chain carries TRBV6-1 and TRBJ1-3; D not certain. Trimming cost V 4 bases and J 5 bases, with 21 bases left between them. The germline gives CDR1 MNHNS, CDR2 SASEGT. This CDR3 is built from 17 residues. Here the CDR3 reads CASSATSPIPKRNTIYF. CDR3 DNA: TGTGCCAGCAGTGCAACGTCCCCCATCCCTAAAAGAAACACCATATATTTT.

This clone appeared a single time. The chain couples TRBV5-1 to TRBJ2-7; 8 nucleotides line up with TRBD1. CDR3 length: 15 residues. Germline V gene lookup returns CDR1 SGHRS and CDR2 YFSETQ. V shed 0 bases and J 4 bases; nucleotides not matched to a gene: 6. The CDR3 protein is CASSLEGTGLYEQYF. CDR3 bases: TGCGCCAGCAGCTTGGAAGGGACAGGACTTTACGAGCAGTACTTC.

V is TRBV3-1 (or the pseudogene TRBV3-2) and J is TRBJ2-5; D unresolved. The length of the CDR3 is 14 residues. The V gene lost 1 base and the J gene lost 2 bases, with 8 bases spanning the gap. Germline V gene data show CDR1 as LGHDT and CDR2 as YNNKEL (reference sequence). CDR3 coding DNA: TGTGCCAGCAGCCAAGGTATCAGGCAAGAGACCCAGTACTTC. Translation: CASSQGIRQETQYF.

The rearrangement joins TRBV2 to TRBJ2-5; tentatively, D is TRBD1 (6 bases). Per the germline V gene, CDR1 is SNHLY and CDR2 is FYNNEI. The CDR3 spans 13 residues. Between the trimmed V and J ends, which lost 6 bases and 5 bases, there was a span of 13 bases. The CDR3 sequence: CASSEQGSETQYF. The CDR3 DNA follows: TGTGCCAGCAGCGAACAGGGCAGCGAGACCCAGTACTTC. The variable domain in full, with the rest retrieved from reference TRBV2 and TRBJ2-5, is EPEVTQTPSHQVTQMGQEVILRCVPISNHLYFYWYRQILGQKVEFLVSFYNNEISEKSEIFDDQFSVERPDGSNFTLKIRSTKLEDSAMYFCASSEQGSETQYFGPGTRLLVL.

As to this clone: Additional DNA sequences in this sample encode the identical CDR3. The chain recombines TRBV19 with TRBJ2-7, with 9 bases lining up with TRBD1. The germline V gene has CDR1 LNHDA and CDR2 SQIVND (reference sequence). The junction had 4 bases not matched to a gene; V was cut back by 3 bases and J by 1 base. The CDR3 consists of 15 residues. CDR3 bases: TGTGCCAGTAGTATGGGACAGGGTTCGTCCTACGAGCAGTACTTC. Its translation: CASSMGQGSSYEQYF.

The rearrangement joins TRBV10-3 to TRBJ1-3; D not resolved. The ends were cut back, 3 bases at V and 4 bases at J, with 13 bases in the middle. Germline values: CDR1 ENHRY, CDR2 SYGVKD. The CDR3 has 15 amino acids. Here the CDR3 reads CAISESRGSGNTIYF. The CDR3 DNA follows: TGTGCCATCAGTGAATCCCGAGGGTCCGGAAACACCATATATTTT.

The chain combines TRBV11-1 with TRBJ2-7; a possible D gene is TRBD1 (7 bases). The length of the CDR3 is 13 residues. The germline V and J ends were trimmed by 5 bases and 5 bases, with 13 bases remaining between them. Germline V gene data show CDR1 as SGHAT and CDR2 as FQDESV (reference sequence). The CDR3 loop reads CASSKTGRNEQYF. The CDR3 bases are TGTGCCAGCAGCAAGACAGGGAGGAACGAGCAGTACTTC.

V gene TRBV23-1 combines with J gene TRBJ2-1, with D possibly being TRBD1 (6 bases). TRBV23-1 is an open reading frame, and its role is uncertain. Trimming took 0 bases from V and 6 from J, leaving 15 bases between them. This CDR3 has 16 residues. The CDR3 is CASSQSRGSSPNEQFF. For the CDR3, the DNA is TGCGCCAGCAGTCAATCGAGGGGGAGTTCCCCCAATGAGCAGTTCTTC.

This clone has a count of ten or more. The gene calls are TRBV7-9 and TRBJ1-1; 8 nucleotides align to TRBD1. The CDR3 contains 16 residues. Trimming cost V 1 base and J 1 base; bases outside gene matches: 5. Germline CDR1 SEHNR, CDR2 FQNEAQ (reference sequence). The CDR3 DNA follows: TGTGCCAGCAGCTTAGTTGGCGGGACAGGGAACACTGAAGCTTTCTTT. Encoded protein: CASSLVGGTGNTEAFF.

The CDR3 nucleotides are TGCGCCAGCAGTGCGGACCCGGCAGGGGGCGCTGGAAACACCATATATTTT. Its translation is CASSADPAGGAGNTIYF. The chain uses TRBV23-1 and TRBJ1-3; 8 bases align to TRBD1. TRBV23-1 is annotated as an ORF whose role is uncertain. The CDR3 length is 17 residues. Trimming removed 5 bases from V and 2 bases from J; junction bases left unmatched: 11.

V and J are TRBV19 and TRBJ1-4; D is perhaps TRBD1 (5 bases). This CDR3 is built from 14 residues. Germline CDR1 is LNHDA and CDR2 is SQIVND (reference sequence). Trimming removed 8 bases from V and 4 bases from J, with 14 bases in between. In DNA form, the CDR3 reads TGTGCCAGTCGGCTACAGGAGAATAATGAAAAACTGTTTTTT. It codes for CASRLQENNEKLFF.

This clone was seen a few times. Mismatch with germline at one junction end may stem from a read error. The chain links TRBV5-4 to TRBJ2-7, with D perhaps matching TRBD2 (5 bases). The CDR3 runs 13 residues. Per germline, CDR1 SGHNT and CDR2 YYREEE (reference sequence). The CDR3 nucleotides read TGTGCCAGCAGCTTGGTTGGGAGTTACGCGCAGTACTTC. Its protein product is CASSLVGSYAQYF.

V gene TRBV5-6 combines with J gene TRBJ2-3, with 8 positions matching TRBD1. The CDR3 extends over 15 amino acids. Germline V lookup: CDR1 SGHDT, CDR2 YYEEEE. Losses at the gene ends were 4 bases for V and 0 bases for J; bases not matched to a gene: 4. CDR3 residues: CASSATGGSTDTQYF. The CDR3 region has the DNA TGTGCCAGCAGCGCCACAGGGGGGAGCACAGATACGCAGTATTTT.

This chain links TRBV5-4 with TRBJ1-2; 8 bases agree with TRBD1. The J segment lost 8 bases and the V segment lost 4 bases, leaving 13 bases of the junction unmatched. Germline V CDR1 and CDR2: SGHNT, YYREEE (reference sequence). This CDR3 spans 15 amino acids. CDR3 nucleotides: TGTGCCAGCAGCCAGGCAACCGACAGGGGATGGGGCTACACCTTC. Its translation: CASSQATDRGWGYTF.

In DNA form, the CDR3 reads TGTGCCAGCAGTGCTAGGACAGGGGCCGATTCACCCCTCCACTTT. This gives the protein CASSARTGADSPLHF. The chain joins TRBV2 to TRBJ1-6, with 9 bases identical to TRBD1. Germline assignment: CDR1 SNHLY and CDR2 FYNNEI. J lost 8 bases, V lost 4 bases, and 6 bases had no gene match. This CDR3 comprises 15 residues.

The CDR3 reads CASSQDGAQAGAGSEQYF. DNA of the CDR3: TGCGCCAGCAGCCAAGATGGAGCCCAGGCTGGAGCCGGGAGTGAGCAGTACTTC. The V and J genes are TRBV4-1 and TRBJ2-7; maybe TRBD2 (6 bases). The germline V and J ends were trimmed by 0 bases and 7 bases, with 25 bases remaining between them. Germline lookup yields CDR1 MGHRA and CDR2 YSYEKL. This CDR3 has 18 amino acids.

V usage is TRBV5-1 and J usage is TRBJ2-7; TRBD1 matches 8 bases. V trimming: 4 bases; J trimming: 5 bases; junction bases outside the gene matches: 8. The CDR3 has 14 residues. From germline, CDR1 is SGHRS and CDR2 YFSETQ. DNA for the CDR3: TGCGCCAGCAGCACCCAGGGGGCTCGACACGAGCAGTACTTC. It yields the protein CASSTQGARHEQYF.

V usage is TRBV5-6 and J usage is TRBJ2-7; 12 positions match TRBD2. CDR1 is SGHDT, CDR2 YYEEEE, per germline. Unmatched junction bases numbered 5, after V lost 5 bases and J lost 2 bases. The CDR3 consists of 15 residues. The CDR3 is CASRELAGGPYEQYF. In DNA form, the CDR3 reads TGTGCCAGCAGGGAACTAGCGGGAGGCCCCTACGAGCAGTACTTC.

J is TRBJ2-1 and V is TRBV6-1; D perhaps matches TRBD1 (5 bases). The CDR3 runs 16 residues. Trimming left V 2 bases short and J 4 bases short, with 15 bases between. Germline values: CDR1 MNHNS, CDR2 SASEGT. CDR3 protein: CASSEFRAGLYNEQFF. The CDR3 DNA follows: TGTGCCAGCAGTGAATTCAGGGCAGGCCTATACAATGAGCAGTTCTTC.

The V gene is TRBV24-1, the J gene TRBJ2-2, with D possibly matching TRBD1 (6 bases). The length of the CDR3 is 16 residues. The V and J ends lost 3 bases and 1 base respectively, with 11 bases between them. In germline, CDR1 is KGHDR, CDR2 SFDVKD. CDR3 nucleotides: TGTGCCACCAGTGATGTCGGACAGCTGAACACCGGGGAGCTGTTTTTT. It encodes CATSDVGQLNTGELFF.

This clone was seen once. The chain carries TRBV3-1 (or the pseudogene TRBV3-2) and TRBJ2-1, with 15 bases identical to TRBD2. V was pared by 4 bases and J by 0 bases, with 7 bases of the junction left unmatched. Germline V gives CDR1 LGHDT, CDR2 YNNKEL (reference sequence). The CDR3 totals 19 residues. CDR3 DNA sequence: TGTGCCAGCAGCCGAGGACTAGCGGGAGGGAGCAGCTCCTACAATGAGCAGTTCTTC. This gives the protein CASSRGLAGGSSSYNEQFF.

This chain joins TRBV19 and TRBJ2-3, with 8 positions matching TRBD1. CDR1 is LNHDA, CDR2 SQIVND, per germline (reference sequence). The CDR3 has 12 residues. After removal of 6 bases from V and 5 bases from J, the junction contained 1 base not matched to a gene. The CDR3 spells CASRTGVDTQYF. For the CDR3, the DNA is TGTGCCAGTAGGACAGGGGTAGATACGCAGTATTTT.

The chain links TRBV7-2 to TRBJ1-5; D might be TRBD1 (6 bases). The CDR3 is 14 amino acids. The V gene's germline CDR1 is SGHTA and CDR2 FQGNSA. Trimming cost V 6 bases and J 1 base, with 10 bases left between them. CDR3 protein: CASRQGLSNQPQHF. Here the CDR3 DNA reads TGTGCCAGCAGACAGGGACTAAGCAATCAGCCCCAGCATTTT.

This chain uses TRBV3-1 (or the pseudogene TRBV3-2) with TRBJ1-6; 8 bases are shared with TRBD1. The J segment lost 2 bases and the V segment lost 4 bases, leaving 7 bases of the junction unmatched. Germline assignment: CDR1 LGHDT and CDR2 YNNKEL (reference sequence). The CDR3 has 17 residues. CDR3 sequence: CASSRRQGRTYNSPLHF. The CDR3 nucleotides read TGTGCCAGCAGCCGACGACAGGGGAGGACCTATAATTCACCCCTCCACTTT.

The chain uses TRBV12-3 or TRBV12-4 and TRBJ2-7; no definite D call. The CDR3 is 11 amino acids. With 5 bases removed from V and 7 bases from J, the gap between germline ends came to 9 bases. CDR3 residues: CASSRQAEQYF. The DNA of the CDR3 is TGTGCCAGCAGTCGGCAGGCAGAGCAGTACTTC.

The gene calls are TRBV7-9 and TRBJ2-1, with 12 bases that match TRBD2. J was trimmed by 10 bases and V by 5 bases; bases with no gene match: 12. The CDR3 is 16 residues long. CDR1 is SEHNR, CDR2 FQNEAQ, per germline (reference sequence). The CDR3 reads CASSRTTGTSGWEQFF. Here the CDR3 DNA reads TGTGCCAGCAGCCGGACTACCGGGACTAGCGGGTGGGAGCAGTTCTTC.

The V and J genes are TRBV19 and TRBJ1-5; D might be TRBD1 (5 bases). Germline CDR1 reads LNHDA; CDR2 reads SQIVND (reference sequence). V lost 8 bases, J lost 3 bases, and 14 bases lay in between. This CDR3 comprises 14 residues. CDR3 in amino acids: CASASGKYNQPQHF. The CDR3 DNA reads TGTGCCAGTGCGTCAGGGAAATACAATCAGCCCCAGCATTTT.